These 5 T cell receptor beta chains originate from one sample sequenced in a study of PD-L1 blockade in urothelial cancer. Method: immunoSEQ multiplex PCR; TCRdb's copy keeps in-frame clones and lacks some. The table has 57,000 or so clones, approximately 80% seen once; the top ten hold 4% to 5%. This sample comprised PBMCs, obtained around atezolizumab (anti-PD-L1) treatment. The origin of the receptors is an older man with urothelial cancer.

In DNA, the CDR3 is TGTGCCAGCAGGCCGGCATGGGCTAGCGGGAGCTCCTACAATGAGCAGTTCTTC. It codes for CASRPAWASGSSYNEQFF. V usage is TRBV27 and J usage is TRBJ2-1, with 10 nucleotides matching TRBD2. Germline values: CDR1 MNHEY, CDR2 SMNVEV (reference sequence). CDR3 length equals 18 residues. V trimming: 6 bases; J trimming: 0 bases; junction bases outside the gene matches: 11.

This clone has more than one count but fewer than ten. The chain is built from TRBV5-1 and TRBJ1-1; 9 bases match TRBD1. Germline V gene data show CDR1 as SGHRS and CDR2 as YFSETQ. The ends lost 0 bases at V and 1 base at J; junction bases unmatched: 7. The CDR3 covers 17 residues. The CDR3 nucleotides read TGCGCCAGCAGCTTGGCCGGGGGGACAGGGCAGAACACTGAAGCTTTCTTT. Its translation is CASSLAGGTGQNTEAFF.

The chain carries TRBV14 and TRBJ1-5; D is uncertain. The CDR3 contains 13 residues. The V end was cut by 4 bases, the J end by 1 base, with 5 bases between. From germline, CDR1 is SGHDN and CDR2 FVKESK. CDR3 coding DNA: TGTGCCAGCAGCCTACAGAGCAATCAGCCCCAGCATTTT. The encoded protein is CASSLQSNQPQHF.

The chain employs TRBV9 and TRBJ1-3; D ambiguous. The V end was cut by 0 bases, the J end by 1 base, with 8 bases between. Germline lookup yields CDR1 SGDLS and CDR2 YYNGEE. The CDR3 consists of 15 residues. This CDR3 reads CASSVGSLSGNTIYF. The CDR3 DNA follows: TGTGCCAGCAGCGTAGGTTCTCTATCTGGAAACACCATATATTTT. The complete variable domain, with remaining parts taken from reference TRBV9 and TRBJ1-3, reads DSGVTQTPKHLITATGQRVTLRCSPRSGDLSVYWYQQSLDQGLQFLIQYYNGEERAKGNILERFSAQQFPDLHSELNLSSLELGDSALYFCASSVGSLSGNTIYFGEGSWLTVV.

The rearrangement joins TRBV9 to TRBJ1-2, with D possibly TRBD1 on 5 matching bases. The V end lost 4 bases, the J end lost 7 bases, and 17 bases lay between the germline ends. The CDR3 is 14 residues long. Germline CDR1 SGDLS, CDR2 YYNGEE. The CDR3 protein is CASSPGPQARGYTF. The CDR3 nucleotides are TGTGCCAGCAGCCCTGGGCCACAGGCGCGTGGCTACACCTTC.